This T cell receptor beta chain was obtained from a study of graft-versus-host responses after intestinal transplantation. The overall study: Every recipient had anti-thymocyte globulin induction and 3 to 4 years of tacrolimus plus steroids.

In the case of this clone: Its antigen is not identified.

The repertoire was sequenced with immunoSEQ multiplex PCR; TCRdb's copy has only in-frame clones and lacks some. Of around 96,000 clones in the sample, roughly 90% were seen once. The CDR3 has 16 residues. From germline, CDR1 is MGHRA and CDR2 YSYEKL. The ends were cut back, 1 base at V and 4 bases at J, with 16 bases in the middle. General study points: Among circulating GvH clones, peak levels were associated with early post-transplant declines in HvG clones. Recipient marrow showed GvH clones, some seen first in ileum or blood.

J is TRBJ1-1 and V is TRBV4-1; possible D gene TRBD1, 5 bases. This TCR was sampled from a human patient who received an intestinal transplant, so some T cells may come from the graft donor. The sample consisted of PBMCs, taken about 460 days after intestinal transplant. CDR3 nucleotides: TGCGCCAGCAGCCAAGTTCGGCCTGAAGGGGTCACTGAAGCTTTCTTT. Its protein is CASSQVRPEGVTEAFF.